The 13 T cell receptor beta chains below come from one sample, sequenced in a study of shared clonotypes between healthy human individuals (TCRdb year 2020). Receptors were amplified or captured by the immunoSEQ multiplex PCR assay. The table comes from immuneACCESS by way of TCRdb, which keeps in-frame sequences with V and J called. Part of the clones is missing from these tables; in studies checked, under half for an unresolved V gene and the rest for unknown reasons. The sample records roughly 2.2 million clones, 80% to 95% of which are singletons. 0.39% of the sample rests with the top ten. Sequences were obtained from naive CD4+ T cells from PBMCs. The cell subset or site label on this specimen signifies: CD45RA+ positively selected. These TCRs come from a young man in good health. Some clones in this sample may be carry-over from other donors' samples.

The rearrangement uses TRBV7-3 and TRBJ2-7, with TRBD2 matching 12 bases. Per germline, CDR1 SGHTA and CDR2 FQGTGA. Trimming took 4 bases from V and 1 from J; bases not matched to a gene: 5. CDR3 length equals 16 residues. The CDR3 sequence is CASSSLTSGGSYEQYF. CDR3 nucleotide sequence: TGTGCCAGCAGCTCCCTGACTAGCGGGGGATCCTACGAGCAGTACTTC.

The chain couples TRBV6-5 to TRBJ2-7; D is uncertain. V gave up 5 bases and J gave up 7 bases, with 15 bases separating them. CDR1 MNHEY and CDR2 SVGAGI come from the germline V gene. The CDR3 runs 13 residues. This CDR3 is CASSSPSRGEQYF. CDR3 nucleotides: TGTGCCAGCAGTAGCCCCTCCCGTGGAGAGCAGTACTTC.

This chain connects TRBV15 to TRBJ1-2; D is unresolved. There are 16 residues in the CDR3. Trimming removed 4 bases at V and 0 bases at J, with 15 bases between. The germline CDR1 and CDR2 sequences are LNHNV and YYDKDF (reference sequence). This CDR3 is CATSKGSGDPNYGYTF. CDR3 coding DNA: TGTGCCACCAGCAAAGGCTCCGGGGATCCTAACTATGGCTACACCTTC.

The CDR3 coding sequence is TGCGCCAGCAGCCAGCCCCCACTGGGGCTGGGCACAGATACGCAGTATTTT. Its translation: CASSQPPLGLGTDTQYF. The chain carries TRBV5-1 and TRBJ2-3; the D gene is possibly TRBD1 (5 bases). Germline-derived CDR1 and CDR2 are SGHRS and YFSETQ. Between the trimmed V and J ends, which lost 4 bases and 1 base, there was a span of 19 bases. This CDR3 has 17 residues. The whole variable domain, filled in from reference TRBV5-1 and TRBJ2-3, reads KAGVTQTPRYLIKTRGQQVTLSCSPISGHRSVSWYQQTPGQGLQFLFEYFSETQRNKGNFPGRFSGRQFSNSRSEMNVSTLELGDSALYLCASSQPPLGLGTDTQYFGPGTRLTVL.

This clone occurred once. The chain combines TRBV5-1 with TRBJ2-6, with TRBD1 identical over 7 bases. The V gene's germline CDR1 is SGHRS and CDR2 YFSETQ. V trimming: 7 bases; J trimming: 0 bases; junction bases outside the gene matches: 10. The CDR3 runs 17 residues. CDR3: CASGRIQGRSGANVLTF. CDR3 nucleotide sequence: TGCGCCAGCGGACGAATACAGGGGCGCTCTGGGGCCAACGTCCTGACTTTC. The full variable domain, completed using reference TRBV5-1 and TRBJ2-6, is KAGVTQTPRYLIKTRGQQVTLSCSPISGHRSVSWYQQTPGQGLQFLFEYFSETQRNKGNFPGRFSGRQFSNSRSEMNVSTLELGDSALYLCASGRIQGRSGANVLTFGAGSRLTVL.

This chain uses TRBV29-1 with TRBJ2-3; D not resolved. This CDR3 region has 13 residues. V was trimmed by 2 bases and J by 4 bases, leaving 10 bases between them. Germline CDR1 SQVTM, CDR2 ANQGSEA. DNA for the CDR3: TGCAGCGTTGAAAGGCAGAGCCCAGATACGCAGTATTTT. This codes for CSVERQSPDTQYF.

The chain recombines TRBV5-1 with TRBJ1-1; 10 bases are shared with TRBD1. The CDR3 sequence is 17 residues long. V dropped 3 bases and J dropped 1; count of bases not matched to a gene: 9. Germline lookup yields CDR1 SGHRS and CDR2 YFSETQ. The CDR3 region is CASSSGTGAFRNTEAFF. Here the CDR3 DNA reads TGCGCCAGCAGCTCTGGGACAGGGGCGTTTAGGAACACTGAAGCTTTCTTT.

The rearrangement links TRBV29-1 to TRBJ2-7; TRBD2 matches 7 bases. Germline CDR1 is SQVTM and CDR2 is ANQGSEA. J gave up 2 bases and V 6 bases, and 4 bases lay outside the gene matches. The CDR3 is 12 amino acids. CDR3 region: CSVSSGTYEQYF. CDR3 nucleotide sequence: TGCAGCGTGTCAAGCGGGACCTACGAGCAGTACTTC.

V and J are TRBV5-4 and TRBJ2-1; D might be TRBD1 (6 bases). V was shortened by 6 bases and J by 6 bases, with 22 bases between the two germline ends. Germline CDR1 SGHNT, CDR2 YYREEE (reference sequence). This CDR3 is 16 amino acids long. The CDR3, as DNA: TGTGCCAGCAACACACAGGGACCCAAGACCTTCAATGAGCAGTTCTTC. Its translation: CASNTQGPKTFNEQFF.

The J gene is TRBJ1-1, the V gene TRBV5-1; D remains unclear. From germline, CDR1 is SGHRS and CDR2 YFSETQ. V was pared by 1 base and J by 11 bases, with 27 bases between. The CDR3 is made up of 17 amino acids. The CDR3 nucleotides are TGCGCCAGCAGCTTGTTGCCCATCCCGGGAGACGAGTCTATGGCTTTCTTT. Protein sequence: CASSLLPIPGDESMAFF. Complete variable domain (other parts from reference TRBV5-1 and TRBJ1-1): KAGVTQTPRYLIKTRGQQVTLSCSPISGHRSVSWYQQTPGQGLQFLFEYFSETQRNKGNFPGRFSGRQFSNSRSEMNVSTLELGDSALYLCASSLLPIPGDESMAFFGQGTRLTVV.

The chain carries TRBV27 and TRBJ2-6; no reliable D call. CDR1 is MNHEY, CDR2 SMNVEV, per germline (reference sequence). The CDR3 length is 13 residues. Trimming pared 4 bases from V and 2 bases from J, leaving 3 bases between. The CDR3, as DNA: TGTGCCAGCAGTTATACTGGGGCCAACGTCCTGACTTTC. It translates to CASSYTGANVLTF.

The V and J genes are TRBV7-2 and TRBJ1-1; D unresolved. The CDR3 has 16 residues. V was cut by 1 base and J by 0 bases, with 12 bases left in between. Germline CDR1 reads SGHTA; CDR2 reads FQGNSA. The CDR3 spells CASSLVRSGMNTEAFF. Here the CDR3 DNA reads TGTGCCAGCAGCTTAGTACGATCTGGGATGAACACTGAAGCTTTCTTT.

Worth noting for this clone: A far bigger clonotype differs at one base, so this is likely a read error. The V call is TRBV9, the J call TRBJ1-2; D uncertain. CDR3 length: 13 residues. Germline V gene lookup returns CDR1 SGDLS and CDR2 YYNGEE. Trimming pared 0 bases from V and 1 base from J, leaving 4 bases between. CDR3 residues: CASSVDNNYGYTF. CDR3 nucleotides: TGTGCCAGCAGCGTAGACAATAACTATGGCTACACCTTC. The complete variable domain, with remaining parts taken from reference TRBV9 and TRBJ1-2, reads DSGVTQTPKHLITATGQRVTLRCSPRSGDLSVYWYQQSLDQGLQFLIQYYNGEERAKGNILERFSAQQFPDLHSELNLSSLELGDSALYFCASSVDNNYGYTFGSGTRLTVV.